This section outlines one T cell receptor beta chain sequence together with its context. This sample was taken from a study of preoperative IRX-2 immunotherapy in early breast cancer. The treatment here: preoperative locoregional IRX-2 cytokine immunotherapy. This phase Ib study tested locoregional IRX-2 cytokine immunotherapy given before surgery. Using immunoSEQ multiplex PCR, the repertoire was profiled, and TCRdb retains in-frame clones only, with some absent. Of more than 20,000 clones in the sample, more than 65% were seen once. CDR1 KGHSH and CDR2 LQKENI come from the germline V gene. V shed 5 bases and J 8 bases; nucleotides not matched to a gene: 7. The CDR3 loop spans 16 amino acids.

The TCR comes from a human donor with breast cancer. The source material was lymph node tissue, sampled before IRX-2 immunotherapy. The V call is TRBV18, the J call TRBJ2-1, with 15 bases that match TRBD2. The CDR3 loop reads CASSVGLAGGPHEQFF. CDR3 bases: TGTGCCAGCTCAGTAGGACTAGCGGGGGGGCCACATGAGCAGTTCTTC.